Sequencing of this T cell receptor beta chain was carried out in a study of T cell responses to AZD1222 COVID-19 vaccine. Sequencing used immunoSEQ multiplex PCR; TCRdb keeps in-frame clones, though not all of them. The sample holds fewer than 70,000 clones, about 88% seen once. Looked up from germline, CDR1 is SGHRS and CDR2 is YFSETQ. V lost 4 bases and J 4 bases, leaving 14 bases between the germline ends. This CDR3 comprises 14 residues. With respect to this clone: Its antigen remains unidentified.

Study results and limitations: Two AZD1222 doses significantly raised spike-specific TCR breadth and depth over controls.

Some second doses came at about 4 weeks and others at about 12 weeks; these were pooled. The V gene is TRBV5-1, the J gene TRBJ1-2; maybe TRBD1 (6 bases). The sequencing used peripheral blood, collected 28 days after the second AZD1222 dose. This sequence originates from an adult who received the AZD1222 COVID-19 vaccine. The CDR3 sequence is CASSVAGAAYGYTF. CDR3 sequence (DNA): TGCGCCAGCAGCGTGGCAGGGGCCGCCTATGGCTACACCTTC.